This TCR beta chain was documented in a study of metastatic and nonmetastatic thyroid tumors (dated by TCRdb to 2020 to 2021). The study in broad terms: Repertoires were compared across peripheral blood and tumor or nodule tissue samples from malignant and benign thyroid patients.

Libraries were built with PCR. The sequencer was an Illumina HiSeq 4000. The TCR beta-chain CDR3 region of each patient was profiled by high-throughput sequencing. On the authors' methods: CDR3 differences across clinicopathological groups were used to build a classifier for discriminating distant-metastatic papillary thyroid cancer patients. Repertoire diversity was assessed with the Shannon index, and tumor-blood repertoire similarity with the Morisita-Horn index. TCRdb ran its own pipeline on the public reads, namely fastp trimming at Q25 and MiXCR clone calling, and kept in-frame beta chains. TCRdb, not the original authors, processed these V and J calls. The sample records around 6,400 clones, approximately 34% of which are singletons. The ten most abundant clones make up roughly 20% of the sample. General conclusions and limits of the study: In both blood and tumor samples, TCR beta diversity was reported to be significantly higher in malignant tumors than in benign nodules.

The germline V gene gives CDR1 as KGHSH and CDR2 as LQKENI. Reading from cysteine to phenylalanine, the CDR3 counts 14 amino acids. Only CDR3 DNA remains: 42 bases, in frame from the first base. As for this clone: The specificity of this receptor is unknown. One end of the junction does not line up with germline, which may come from a read error. This same CDR3 is encoded by further DNA sequences in the sample.

None of the patients had been given any treatment before thyroid surgery. Patient clinical samples collected from about 2011 to 2018 were retrospectively analysed using T-cell receptor beta sequencing. The sample consisted of tumor tissue. The rearrangement joined TRBV18 to TRBJ2-7; the D gene lacks a confident call. The sequence was obtained from a female donor with papillary thyroid cancer or a benign thyroid nodule (not recorded which). Some clones in this sample may be carry-over from other donors' samples. The CDR3 protein: CASSPPQNTYEQYF. The DNA reads TGTGCCAGCTCTCCACCTCAGAACACCTACGAGCAGTACTTC.